What follows are 4 T cell receptor beta chains derived from one specimen sequenced in a study of cytomegalovirus exposure and HLA in healthy donors. With 60 Vbeta and 13 Jbeta primers, the PCR was carried out. The assay was immunoSEQ multiplex PCR, and TCRdb's table has in-frame clones only and misses some. This sample carries around 140,000 clones, with 1.5% to 2% going to the ten biggest clones. Input material: PBMCs. These receptors all come from a woman in her 50s in good health and CMV-seronegative.

J is TRBJ2-1 and V is TRBV6-5, with 7 bases matching TRBD1. CDR1 is MNHEY and CDR2 is SVGAGI in the germline V gene. The CDR3 extends over 13 amino acids. V was clipped by 4 bases and J by 9 bases; unmatched bases: 6. The CDR3 sequence: CASSSDRESEQFF. In nucleotides, the CDR3 is TGTGCCAGCAGTTCCGACAGGGAGAGTGAGCAGTTCTTC.

V and J are TRBV6-5 and TRBJ1-4; D possibly corresponds to TRBD1 (6 bases). The CDR3 extends over 16 amino acids. Germline V lookup: CDR1 MNHEY, CDR2 SVGAGI. V lost 4 bases and J 0 bases, leaving 12 bases between the germline ends. This CDR3 is CASSSSWTATNEKLFF. CDR3 DNA sequence: TGTGCCAGCAGTTCCTCATGGACAGCAACTAATGAAAAACTGTTTTTT.

In nucleotides, the CDR3 is TGCAGCGCTGCGGGACAGGGGGAGGCCCAGCATTTT. Protein product: CSAAGQGEAQHF. The chain employs TRBV29-1 and TRBJ1-5; 11 bases align to TRBD1. CDR3 size: 12 residues. The germline V gene has CDR1 SQVTM and CDR2 ANQGSEA. The junction had 7 bases not matched to a gene; V was cut back by 7 bases and J by 11 bases.

The chain uses TRBV5-4 and TRBJ1-5; no clear D gene. The CDR3 covers 15 residues. The V end lost 3 bases, the J end lost 0 bases, and 10 bases lay between the germline ends. CDR1 is SGHNT and CDR2 is YYREEE in the germline V gene (reference sequence). The CDR3 sequence is CASSSGRGSNQPQHF. The CDR3 region has the DNA TGTGCCAGCAGCTCGGGCCGGGGTAGCAATCAGCCCCAGCATTTT. Full variable domain (missing parts from reference TRBV5-4 and TRBJ1-5): ETGVTQSPTHLIKTRGQQVTLRCSSQSGHNTVSWYQQALGQGPQFIFQYYREEENGRGNFPPRFSGLQFPNYSSELNVNALELDDSALYLCASSSGRGSNQPQHFGDGTRLSIL.